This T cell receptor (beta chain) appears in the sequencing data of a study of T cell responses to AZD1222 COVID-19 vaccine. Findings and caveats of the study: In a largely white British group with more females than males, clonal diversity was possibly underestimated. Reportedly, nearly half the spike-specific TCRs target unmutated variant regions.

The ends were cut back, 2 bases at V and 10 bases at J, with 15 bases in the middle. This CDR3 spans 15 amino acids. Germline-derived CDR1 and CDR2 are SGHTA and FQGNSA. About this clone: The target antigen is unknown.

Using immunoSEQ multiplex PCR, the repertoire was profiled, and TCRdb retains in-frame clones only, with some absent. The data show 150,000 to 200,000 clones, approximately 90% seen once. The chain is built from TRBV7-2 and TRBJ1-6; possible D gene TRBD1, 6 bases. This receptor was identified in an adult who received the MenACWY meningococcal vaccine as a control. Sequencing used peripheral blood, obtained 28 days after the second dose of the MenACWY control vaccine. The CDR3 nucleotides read TGTGCCAGCAGCTTACGCCAGGGGCGCGTCTCACCCCTCCACTTT. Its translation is CASSLRQGRVSPLHF.